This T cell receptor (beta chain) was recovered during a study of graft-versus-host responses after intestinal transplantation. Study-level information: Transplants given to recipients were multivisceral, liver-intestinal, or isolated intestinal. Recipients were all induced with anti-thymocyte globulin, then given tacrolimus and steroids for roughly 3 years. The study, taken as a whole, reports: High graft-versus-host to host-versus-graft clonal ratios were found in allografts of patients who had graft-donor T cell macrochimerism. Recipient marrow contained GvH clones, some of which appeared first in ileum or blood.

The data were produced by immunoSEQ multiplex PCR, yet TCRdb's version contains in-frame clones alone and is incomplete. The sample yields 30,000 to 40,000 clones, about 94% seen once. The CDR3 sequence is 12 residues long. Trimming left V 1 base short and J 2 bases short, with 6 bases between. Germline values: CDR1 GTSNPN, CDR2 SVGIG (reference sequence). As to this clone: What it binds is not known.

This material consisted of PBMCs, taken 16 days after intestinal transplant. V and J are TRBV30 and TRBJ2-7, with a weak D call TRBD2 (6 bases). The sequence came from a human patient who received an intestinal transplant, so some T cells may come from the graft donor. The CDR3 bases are TGTGCCTGGAGTGGGGAGGCCTACGAGCAGTACTTC. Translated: CAWSGEAYEQYF. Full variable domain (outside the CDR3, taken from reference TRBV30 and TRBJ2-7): SQTIHQWPATLVQPVGSPLSLECTVEGTSNPNLYWYRQAAGRGLQLLFYSVGIGQISSEVPQNLSASRPQDRQFILSSKKLLLSDSGFYLCAWSGEAYEQYFGPGTRLTVT.